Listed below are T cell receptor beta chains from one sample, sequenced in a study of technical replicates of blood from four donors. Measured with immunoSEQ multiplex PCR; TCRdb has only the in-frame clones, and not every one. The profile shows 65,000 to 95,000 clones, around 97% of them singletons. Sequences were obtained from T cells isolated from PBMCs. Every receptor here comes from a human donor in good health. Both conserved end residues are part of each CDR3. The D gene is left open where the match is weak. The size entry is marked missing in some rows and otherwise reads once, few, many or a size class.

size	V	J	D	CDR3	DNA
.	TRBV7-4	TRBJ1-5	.	CASSPGTPQSSNQPQHF	TGTGCCAGCAGCCCCGGGACACCACAGAGCAGCAATCAGCCCCAGCATTTT
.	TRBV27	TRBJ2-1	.	CASNGALGQFF	TGTGCCAGCAATGGGGCGCTGGGTCAGTTCTTC
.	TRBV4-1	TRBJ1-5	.	CASSQGQNSNQPQHF	TGCGCCAGCAGCCAAGGACAGAATAGCAATCAGCCCCAGCATTTT
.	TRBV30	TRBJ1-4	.	CAWSVWKGGVKEKLFF	TGTGCCTGGAGTGTATGGAAAGGGGGAGTCAAGGAAAAACTGTTTTTT
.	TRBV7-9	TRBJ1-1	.	CASEQVNTEAFF	TGTGCCAGCGAACAGGTGAACACTGAAGCTTTCTTT
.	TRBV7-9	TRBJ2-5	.	CASSLVPAGQTQYF	TGTGCCAGCAGCTTAGTTCCGGCAGGGCAGACCCAGTACTTC
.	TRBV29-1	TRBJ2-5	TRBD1	CSVEFQGARETQYF	TGCAGCGTTGAATTCCAGGGGGCTAGGGAGACCCAGTACTTC
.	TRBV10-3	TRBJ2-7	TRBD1	CAISTDRTSYEQYF	TGTGCCATCAGTACGGACAGGACTTCCTACGAGCAGTACTTC
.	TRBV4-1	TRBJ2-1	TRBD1	CASSQGSGRGQREQFF	TGCGCCAGCAGCCAAGGTTCAGGCAGGGGGCAGCGGGAGCAGTTCTTC
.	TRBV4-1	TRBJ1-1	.	CATGSEGRMNTEAFF	TGCGCCACCGGGAGTGAGGGAAGAATGAACACTGAAGCTTTCTTT
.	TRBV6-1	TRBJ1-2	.	CASSVRTELDGYTF	TGTGCCAGCAGTGTAAGGACAGAGCTAGATGGCTACACCTTC
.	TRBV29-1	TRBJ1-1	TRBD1	CSAQTGLGTEAFF	TGCAGCGCTCAGACAGGGTTGGGCACTGAAGCTTTCTTT
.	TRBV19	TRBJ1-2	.	CASTSPEQSNYGYTF	TGTGCCAGTACTTCCCCGGAACAGTCTAACTATGGCTACACCTTC
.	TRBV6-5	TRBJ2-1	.	CASSYDRPGAIDEQFF	TGTGCCAGCAGTTACGACCGGCCAGGGGCTATCGATGAGCAGTTCTTC
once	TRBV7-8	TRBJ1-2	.	CASTQGTDNYGYTF	TGTGCCAGCACCCAGGGGACGGATAACTATGGCTACACCTTC
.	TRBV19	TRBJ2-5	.	CASSMGGKETQYF	TGTGCCAGTAGTATGGGCGGGAAAGAGACCCAGTACTTC
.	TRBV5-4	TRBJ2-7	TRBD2	CASSAKRDGSYEQYF	TGTGCCAGCAGTGCGAAGCGGGACGGGAGCTACGAGCAGTACTTC
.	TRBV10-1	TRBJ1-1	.	CASSVALMSEAFF	TGCGCCAGCAGTGTTGCCCTGATGAGTGAAGCTTTCTTT
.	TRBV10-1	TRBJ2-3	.	CASSLLGADTDTQYF	TGCGCCAGCAGCCTCCTGGGGGCGGACACAGATACGCAGTATTTT
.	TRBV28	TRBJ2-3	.	CASSLEGRRYTDTQYF	TGTGCCAGCAGTTTAGAGGGCAGGAGGTACACAGATACGCAGTATTTT
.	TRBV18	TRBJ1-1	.	CASSSSPGIIEAFF	TGTGCCAGCTCATCGAGCCCCGGGATCATTGAAGCTTTCTTT
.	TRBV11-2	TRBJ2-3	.	CASSPGRGRGDTQYF	TGTGCCAGCAGTCCCGGGCGAGGCAGGGGAGATACGCAGTATTTT
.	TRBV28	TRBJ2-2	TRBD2	CASTLIAGAPGGELFF	TGTGCCAGCACACTTATAGCGGGAGCTCCGGGCGGGGAGCTGTTTTTT
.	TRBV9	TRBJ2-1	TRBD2	CASSVGGGSYNEQFF	TGTGCCAGCAGCGTAGGGGGGGGCTCCTACAATGAGCAGTTCTTC
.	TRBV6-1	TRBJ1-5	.	CATGVLYNNQPQHF	TGTGCCACCGGGGTCCTCTACAACAATCAGCCCCAGCATTTT
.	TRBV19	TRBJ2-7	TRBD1	CASSLTGTGFDEQYF	TGTGCCAGTAGTTTAACAGGGACAGGGTTCGACGAGCAGTACTTC
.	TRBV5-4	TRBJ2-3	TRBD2	CASADLAGGALPDTQYF	TGTGCCAGCGCGGATCTAGCGGGAGGTGCTTTGCCAGATACGCAGTATTTT
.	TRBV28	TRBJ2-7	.	CASRSVYEQYF	TGTGCCAGCAGATCGGTCTACGAGCAGTACTTC
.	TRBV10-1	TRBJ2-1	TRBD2	CASSESWGLAESHTYNEQFF	TGCGCCAGCAGTGAGTCATGGGGACTAGCGGAAAGTCATACCTACAATGAGCAGTTCTTC
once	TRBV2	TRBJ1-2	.	CASSENRRGTYGYTF	TGTGCCAGCAGTGAAAACAGGAGGGGCACCTATGGCTACACCTTC
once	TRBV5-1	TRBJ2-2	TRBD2	CASSLTSGAPRGGELFF	TGCGCCAGCAGCTTGACTAGCGGGGCCCCCCGGGGCGGGGAGCTGTTTTTT
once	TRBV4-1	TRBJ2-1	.	CASSVKPGVGPVNEQFF	TGCGCCAGCAGCGTTAAACCAGGGGTAGGACCTGTCAATGAGCAGTTCTTC
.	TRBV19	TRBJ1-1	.	CASSIPPGTEAFF	TGTGCCAGTAGTATTCCCCCGGGGACTGAAGCTTTCTTT
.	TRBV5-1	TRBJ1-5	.	CASSRGESSNQPQHF	TGCGCCAGCAGCCGCGGGGAGTCTAGCAATCAGCCCCAGCATTTT
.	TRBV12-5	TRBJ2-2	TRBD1	CASGLTQGAVTGELFF	TGTGCTAGTGGTTTGACCCAGGGGGCAGTTACCGGGGAGCTGTTTTTT
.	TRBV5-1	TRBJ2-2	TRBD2	CASSFQAGGGTGELFF	TGCGCCAGCAGCTTCCAGGCTGGGGGGGGCACCGGGGAGCTGTTTTTT
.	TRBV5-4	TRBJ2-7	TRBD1	CASSLDQDRAYEQYF	TGTGCCAGCAGCCTGGACCAGGACAGGGCCTACGAGCAGTACTTC
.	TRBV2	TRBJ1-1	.	CASSESSTGHTEAFF	TGTGCCAGCAGTGAATCTAGCACAGGGCACACTGAAGCTTTCTTT
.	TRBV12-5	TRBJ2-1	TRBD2	CASGAGLGSDEQFF	TGTGCTAGTGGTGCTGGACTAGGGTCCGATGAGCAGTTCTTC
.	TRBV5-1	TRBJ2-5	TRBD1	CASSLETGLGTQYF	TGCGCCAGCAGCTTGGAGACAGGGTTGGGGACCCAGTACTTC
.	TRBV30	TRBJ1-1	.	CAWSVIGQPNTEAFF	TGTGCCTGGAGTGTAATCGGACAGCCCAACACTGAAGCTTTCTTT
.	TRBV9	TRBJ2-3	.	CASSVQSRTDTQYF	TGTGCCAGCAGCGTACAGTCTCGCACAGATACGCAGTATTTT
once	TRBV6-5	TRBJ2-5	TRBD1	CASSYSWGTGKETQYF	TGTGCCAGCAGTTACTCGTGGGGGACAGGGAAAGAGACCCAGTACTTC
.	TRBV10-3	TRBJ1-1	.	CATGLTNTEAFF	TGTGCCACCGGACTGACGAACACTGAAGCTTTCTTT
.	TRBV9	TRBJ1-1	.	CASSVAKVGSFLVTEAFF	TGTGCCAGCAGCGTAGCTAAGGTGGGCAGCTTTCTCGTTACTGAAGCTTTCTTT
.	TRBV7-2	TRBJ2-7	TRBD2	CASSLYLADSYEQYF	TGTGCCAGCAGCTTATATCTAGCGGACTCATACGAGCAGTACTTC
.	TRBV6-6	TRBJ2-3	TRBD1	CASRSDRGRGDTQYF	TGTGCCAGCAGATCCGACAGGGGGCGCGGGGATACGCAGTATTTT
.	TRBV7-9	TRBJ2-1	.	CASSLISGKTYNEQFF	TGTGCCAGCAGCTTAATCTCAGGGAAAACCTACAATGAGCAGTTCTTC
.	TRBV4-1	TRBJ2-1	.	CASRRGGSYNEQFF	TGCGCCAGCAGGAGGGGGGGGTCCTACAATGAGCAGTTCTTC
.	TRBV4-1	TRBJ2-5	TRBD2	CASSQVPSGRAGETQYF	TGCGCCAGCAGCCAAGTACCTAGCGGGAGGGCTGGAGAGACCCAGTACTTC
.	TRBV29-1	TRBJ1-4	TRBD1	CSVSPPIIGGRTEKLFF	TGCAGCGTGTCCCCCCCTATAATAGGGGGCCGGACTGAAAAACTGTTTTTT
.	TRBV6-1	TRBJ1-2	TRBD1	CASSDSGTGVGYTF	TGTGCCAGCAGTGACTCCGGGACAGGGGTAGGCTACACCTTC
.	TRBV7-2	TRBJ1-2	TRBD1	CASSSPGQSNYGYTF	TGTGCCAGCAGTTCCCCGGGACAGTCTAACTATGGCTACACCTTC
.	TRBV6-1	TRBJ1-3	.	CASSLREYSGNTIYF	TGTGCCAGCAGCCTCCGGGAATACTCTGGAAACACCATATATTTT
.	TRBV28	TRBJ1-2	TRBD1	CASSLRTGSYGYTF	TGTGCCAGCAGTTTAAGGACAGGGAGCTATGGCTACACCTTC
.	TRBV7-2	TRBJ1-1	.	CASSPEGGANTEAFF	TGTGCCAGCAGCCCAGAAGGAGGGGCGAACACTGAAGCTTTCTTT